This T cell receptor (beta chain) was captured by sequencing in a study of blood T cells in healthy people across ages (dated by TCRdb to between 2014 and 2016). For the wider study: In model experiments, roughly one uniquely barcoded TCR beta cDNA molecule per two T cells was captured by template switching. To avoid experimental bias, donors of different ages were spread randomly across the sequencing lanes. The donors were divided into four age groups: young (average approximately 16 years), middle-aged (roughly 42), aged (approximately 64) and long-lived (roughly 88). Using the same blood draw, the study looked at two additional independent replicas of 1 million unique cDNA reads for two donors, one aged 18 to 30 and the other aged 80 or older. Using deep sequencing normalized with unique cDNA molecular identifiers, the study measured how TCR beta repertoire diversity changes with age.

CDR1 and CDR2 are read off the germline V gene as SQVTM and ANQGSEA. The CDR3, from cysteine to phenylalanine, totals 13 residues. Kept here is only the CDR3 DNA, which spans 39 bases and is read in frame from base 1. V is pared back by 6 bases and J by 6 bases, with 15 bases lying between the germline termini. The library was generated by 5' RACE. Reads for this sample came from an Illumina HiSeq 2500. The second PCR ran for roughly 6 to 11 cycles and used a J-beta primer mix along with a sample-barcoded 5' primer. Each TCR beta cDNA molecule received a unique molecular identifier from a template-switch 5' adaptor carrying 12 random nucleotides. Each sample yielded at least 3 million CDR3-containing paired-end reads. First-strand cDNA was synthesized from all RNA with the Mint cDNA synthesis kit, primed by a TRBC-specific oligonucleotide. All cDNA was treated with uracil-DNA glycosylase and then went through a first 18-cycle PCR with the universal primers M1SS and BC2_uni_R. From the authors' description of their analysis: Normalization of each sample was performed by random selection of 1 million high-quality reads, each carrying a distinct molecular identifier. Instead of being binned into consensus sequences, reads with shared molecular identifiers were discarded. MiTCR, with a Q25 quality threshold and the strictest error-elimination algorithm, was used for CDR3 identification, clonotype clustering and error correction. Lower-bound total TCR beta diversity was estimated with a nonparametric unseen species model using Euler transformation. TCRdb's own reprocessing of the public reads used fastp at Q25 and MiXCR and kept productive beta chains. Rows are combined by CDR3 protein, so each entry shows the most common genes and DNA. TCRdb, rather than the study authors, made the V and J calls. The sample records about 670,000 distinct CDR3 sequences, 40% to 65% of which are singletons. Roughly 14% of the sample comes from the top ten.

As to this clonotype: Its antigen is currently not known. The sample holds no much larger clone one base away, and base qualities are not on file.

The roughly 39 donors, aged about 6 to 95 years, were systemically healthy Caucasian individuals from Russia. Around 9.7 milliliters of peripheral blood were collected from each donor into EDTA-treated Vacutainer tubes. PBMCs were isolated by Ficoll-Paque density-gradient centrifugation, with at least 6.5 million obtained per sample. Trizol reagent was used to extract total RNA from the PBMCs, yielding at least 5.5 micrograms per sample. The percentages of naive CD45RAhigh/CD27high T cells were determined by flow cytometry on a PBMC aliquot from every donor. The full study reports these points: As age increased, observed TCR beta diversity per million T cells dropped in a roughly linear way, and a significant reduction was already evident by age about 40. The percentage of naive T cells measured by flow cytometry correlated strongly with observed TCR beta diversity. Compared with the aged group, the long-lived group had more naive CD4+ T cells, fewer expanded clones and increased TCR diversity, a pattern suggesting age selection. Estimates of total diversity from one million sequenced T cells were regarded as lower bounds and underestimates. Conclusive comparison of naive and antigen-experienced compartments was prevented by the profiling of bulk unsorted PBMCs. The CMV infection status of donors was not known, potentially confounding age-related changes in expanded clonotypes.

This chain joins TRBV29-1 to TRBJ1-5, and the D gene may be TRBD1, 6 bases matching. The origin of this receptor is an elderly woman in good health. Sequencing was carried out using blood. CDR3 sequence: CSVSQGLRQPQHF. The DNA sequence is TGCAGCGTCTCACAGGGACTACGTCAGCCCCAGCATTTT.